The clone carrying this T cell receptor (beta chain) appeared many times. Its target is not known. Germline assignment: CDR1 DFQATT and CDR2 SNEGSKA (reference sequence). V lost 1 base and J 4 bases, leaving 10 bases between the germline ends. The CDR3 contains 13 residues. Template material for amplifying TCR beta CDR3 regions consisted of RNA transcripts. The HTBI primer set was used in a first-round RT-PCR of the TCR CDR3. MiXCR was run by TCRdb on the multiplex PCR reads, yielding one entry per CDR3 protein. This sample has more than 500,000 distinct CDR3 sequences, with 15% to 20% found just once. The sample is drawn from a study of T cells in Graves' hyperthyroidism and ophthalmopathy. Overall study context: Peripheral blood draws took place at initial diagnosis, ahead of any treatment.

The study's findings and limits: Blood held most thyroid clonotypes expanded above 0.001 frequency.

Hyperthyroidism, newly diagnosed and lasting under 2 months, affected patients aged 18 to 65. Exclusion followed for patients with uncontrolled infection, other autoimmune disease, pregnancy or lactation. The V call is TRBV20-1, the J call TRBJ1-1; D not resolved. Material for sequencing was blood. This TCR was recovered from a woman aged 25-40 years with Graves' hyperthyroidism. Here the CDR3 DNA reads TGCAGTGCTAGAGGACTGGGCAGCACTGAAGCTTTCTTT. It specifies CSARGLGSTEAFF.